The 13 T cell receptor beta chains below were found in one sample sequenced in a study of T cells in Graves' hyperthyroidism and ophthalmopathy. TCR beta CDR3 regions were amplified from RNA. The HTBI set primed first-round TCR CDR3 RT-PCR. Using its own MiXCR run on the multiplex PCR reads, TCRdb lists one record per CDR3 protein. Of approximately 640,000 distinct CDR3 sequences in the sample, 15% to 20% were seen once. Input material: blood. These TCRs come from a man aged 50 to 59 with Graves' hyperthyroidism.

This clonotype has just a few counts. The rearrangement links TRBV27 to TRBJ1-2; D is uncertain. Trimming removed 0 bases from V and 8 bases from J, with 13 bases in between. The CDR3 has 14 residues. CDR1 and CDR2 from the germline V gene are MNHEY and SMNVEV (reference sequence). CDR3 nucleotide sequence: TGTGCCAGCAGTTTATCGATCGGCAGGACCGGCTACACCTTC. Protein product: CASSLSIGRTGYTF.

This clonotype was seen ten or more times. The chain joins TRBV7-9 to TRBJ2-3; 7 nucleotides line up with TRBD2. This CDR3 region has 18 residues. V shed 5 bases and J 6 bases; nucleotides not matched to a gene: 20. Looked up from germline, CDR1 is SEHNR and CDR2 is FQNEAQ (reference sequence). The CDR3, as DNA: TGTGCCAGCAGCCCATCTCTTTTCGGGGGGAGTGGAGGCGATACGCAGTATTTT. Translation gives CASSPSLFGGSGGDTQYF.

V is TRBV20-1 and J is TRBJ2-1, with unresolved D. CDR3 length: 15 residues. Germline assignment: CDR1 DFQATT and CDR2 SNEGSKA (reference sequence). V dropped 2 bases and J dropped 0 bases, with 11 bases sitting between them. The CDR3 is CSARPGLVSYNEQFF. The DNA for the CDR3 is TGCAGTGCTAGACCGGGCCTAGTCTCCTACAATGAGCAGTTCTTC.

The sample holds many counts of this clonotype. The DNA of the CDR3 is TGTGCCAGCAGTGAAGAGACGGGCCTGCTCTATGGCTACACCTTC. Amino acids: CASSEETGLLYGYTF. The chain recombines TRBV2 with TRBJ1-2; D call uncertain. Trimming cost V 1 base and J 4 bases, with 13 bases left between them. CDR3 size: 15 residues. CDR1 and CDR2 (germline): SNHLY, FYNNEI. The whole variable domain, filled in from reference TRBV2 and TRBJ1-2, reads EPEVTQTPSHQVTQMGQEVILRCVPISNHLYFYWYRQILGQKVEFLVSFYNNEISEKSEIFDDQFSVERPDGSNFTLKIRSTKLEDSAMYFCASSEETGLLYGYTFGSGTRLTVV.

This clonotype was detected ten times or more. The chain links TRBV12-3 or TRBV12-4 to TRBJ1-1; no definite D call. V was pared by 3 bases and J by 5 bases, with 13 bases between. The CDR3 covers 14 residues. The CDR3 loop is CASSFLYGVTEAFF. CDR3 coding DNA: TGTGCCAGCAGTTTCCTCTACGGGGTGACTGAAGCTTTCTTT.

Many counts were recorded for this clonotype. The rearrangement uses TRBV2 and TRBJ2-2; D possibly corresponds to TRBD1 (6 bases). Trimming took 6 bases from V and 4 from J, leaving 9 bases between them. This CDR3 is 13 amino acids long. Germline CDR1 and CDR2: SNHLY and FYNNEI. CDR3 sequence: CASRGHSTGELFF. The CDR3, as DNA: TGTGCCAGCAGGGGACATTCCACCGGGGAGCTGTTTTTT.

The rearrangement uses TRBV10-3 and TRBJ2-1; 12 bases line up with TRBD1. The germline V gene has CDR1 ENHRY and CDR2 SYGVKD. The CDR3 spans 16 residues. Losses at the gene ends were 5 bases for V and 4 bases for J; bases not matched to a gene: 6. CDR3 loop: CAISLGTGGYYNEQFF. In DNA form, the CDR3 reads TGTGCCATCAGTCTCGGGACAGGGGGCTATTACAATGAGCAGTTCTTC.

This clonotype was found many times. The chain carries TRBV28 and TRBJ1-5; unclear D gene. The V gene's germline CDR1 is MDHEN and CDR2 SYDVKM. The length of the CDR3 is 12 residues. V was pared by 6 bases and J by 1 base, with 4 bases between. In nucleotides, the CDR3 is TGTGCCAGCAGGAGCAGCAATCAGCCCCAGCATTTT. Protein product: CASRSSNQPQHF.

This clonotype was counted at least ten times. In DNA, the CDR3 is TGTGCCACCAGTGAGTCCAGGGCGGACTATGGCTACACCTTC. It translates to CATSESRADYGYTF. The gene calls are TRBV24-1 and TRBJ1-2; a possible D gene is TRBD1 (5 bases). Germline V lookup: CDR1 KGHDR, CDR2 SFDVKD. V lost 4 bases and J 3 bases, leaving 11 bases between the germline ends. This CDR3 region has 14 residues.

This rearrangement joins TRBV24-1 to TRBJ2-5; possibly TRBD2 for D (6 bases). The CDR3 is 16 residues long. Germline CDR1 KGHDR, CDR2 SFDVKD. Trimming pared 3 bases from V and 3 bases from J, leaving 16 bases between. In DNA, the CDR3 is TGTGCCACCAGTGATCCGAAACCGGGAGAAAAAGAGACCCAGTACTTC. Its protein is CATSDPKPGEKETQYF.

The sample holds a few counts of this clonotype. The CDR3 bases are TGTGCCAGCAGCTTGGTATTCGCAGGGGCGAACACCGGGGAGCTGTTTTTT. Translation: CASSLVFAGANTGELFF. The chain has TRBV5-6 and TRBJ2-2, with D possibly being TRBD1 (6 bases). The CDR3 has 17 amino acids. V gave up 0 bases and J gave up 0 bases, with 12 bases separating them. Germline-derived CDR1 and CDR2 are SGHDT and YYEEEE. Using reference TRBV5-6 and TRBJ2-2 for the parts outside the CDR3, the full variable domain is DAGVTQSPTHLIKTRGQQVTLRCSPKSGHDTVSWYQQALGQGPQFIFQYYEEEERQRGNFPDRFSGHQFPNYSSELNVNALLLGDSALYLCASSLVFAGANTGELFFGEGSRLTVL.

Ten or more counts support this clonotype. The chain uses TRBV28 and TRBJ2-2, with 7 bases aligning to TRBD2. Germline V gene lookup returns CDR1 MDHEN and CDR2 SYDVKM. V was clipped by 7 bases and J by 7 bases; unmatched bases: 6. The CDR3 has 13 amino acids. The CDR3 is CASILSGHGELFF. In nucleotides, the CDR3 is TGTGCCAGCATCCTTAGCGGGCACGGGGAGCTGTTTTTT.

This clonotype showed up many times. This sequence joins TRBV13 and TRBJ1-1; perhaps TRBD1 as D (5 bases). The CDR3 covers 14 residues. Germline-derived CDR1 and CDR2 are PRHDT and FYEKMQ (reference sequence). Deletions cut 7 bases from V and 10 bases from J, with 22 bases between. For the CDR3, the DNA is TGTGCCAGCACCCTTGAGATTGGGGGAAGACGAGCTTTCTTT. This sequence encodes CASTLEIGGRRAFF.